Each of the 11 T cell receptor beta chains below was sequenced from the same sample in a study of T cells in Graves' hyperthyroidism and ophthalmopathy (dated by TCRdb to the late 2010s). Receptor libraries were prepared by multiplex PCR. Reads for this sample came from an Illumina HiSeq 2000. The TCR beta CDR3 regions were amplified from the RNA transcripts. For the first round of RT-PCR on the TCR CDR3, the HTBI primer set was used together with the Qiagen OneStep RT-PCR kit. The raw public reads went through TCRdb reprocessing: fastp at Q25, MiXCR clone calling, in-frame beta chains kept. Each record represents a unique CDR3 protein, reported with the most common genes and DNA among its rows. The sample table shows around 300,000 distinct CDR3 sequences, and roughly 22% are seen once. Around two thirds of the sample is taken by the ten largest. The material sequenced was blood. The receptors stem from a man aged 30-40 years with Graves' ophthalmopathy.

This clonotype was counted a few times. The gene calls are TRBV10-1 and TRBJ1-1; D is uncertain. V gave up 6 bases and J gave up 4 bases, with 12 bases separating them. CDR1 and CDR2 (germline): WNHNN, SYGVQD (reference sequence). This CDR3 is built from 13 residues. CDR3 in amino acids: CASSATDGTEAFF. The CDR3 DNA follows: TGCGCCAGCAGCGCCACGGACGGCACTGAAGCTTTCTTT.

This clonotype has a count of ten or more. The gene calls are TRBV27 and TRBJ2-2, with D tentatively TRBD1 (6 bases). CDR1 and CDR2 (germline): MNHEY, SMNVEV (reference sequence). The CDR3 runs 14 residues. V lost 5 bases, J lost 5 bases, and 12 bases lay in between. This CDR3 is CASSTQGRTGELFF. The CDR3 nucleotides read TGTGCCAGCAGTACTCAGGGGCGGACCGGGGAGCTGTTTTTT.

This clonotype was counted at least ten times. This sequence joins TRBV11-2 and TRBJ2-1; D is ambiguous. The germline V and J ends were trimmed by 4 bases and 4 bases, with 14 bases remaining between them. This CDR3 has 15 amino acids. Per the germline V gene, CDR1 is SGHAT and CDR2 is FQNNGV. The CDR3 DNA reads TGTGCCAGCAGCTCGACGATCTTGTCTTACAATGAGCAGTTCTTC. Its protein product is CASSSTILSYNEQFF. The full variable domain, in which reference TRBV11-2 and TRBJ2-1 provide the parts outside the CDR3, is EAGVAQSPRYKIIEKRQSVAFWCNPISGHATLYWYQQILGQGPKLLIQFQNNGVVDDSQLPKDRFSAERLKGVDSTLKIQPAKLEDSAVYLCASSSTILSYNEQFFGPGTRLTVL.

This clonotype showed up just a few times. The chain links TRBV5-1 to TRBJ1-3; no reliable D call. CDR3 length equals 14 residues. Trimming shortened V by 0 bases and J by 4 bases, and 8 bases separated the two germline ends. Germline assignment: CDR1 SGHRS and CDR2 YFSETQ. CDR3 sequence (DNA): TGCGCCAGCAGCTTGGGGGCTTACGGAAACACCATATATTTT. Amino acids: CASSLGAYGNTIYF.

The chain recombines TRBV19 with TRBJ2-1, with 13 nucleotides matching TRBD2. The CDR3 totals 15 residues. Germline V lookup: CDR1 LNHDA, CDR2 SQIVND (reference sequence). The V segment lost 4 bases and the J segment 5 bases; nucleotides outside the gene matches: 2. DNA for the CDR3: TGTGCCAGTAGTACACTAGCGGGAGGGGACAATGAGCAGTTCTTC. This encodes CASSTLAGGDNEQFF.

The chain has TRBV3-1 and TRBJ2-5; D unclear. The CDR3 is 12 residues long. CDR1 and CDR2 (germline): LGHDT, YNNKEL (reference sequence). Trimming left V 1 base short and J 4 bases short, with 4 bases between. Written as DNA, the CDR3 is TGTGCCAGCAGCCAAGGGGTAGAGACCCAGTACTTC. It is translated as CASSQGVETQYF.

This clonotype is a singleton in its sample. The V call is TRBV5-1, the J call TRBJ2-5; D may be TRBD2 (6 bases). The CDR3 contains 15 residues. Germline CDR1 and CDR2: SGHRS and YFSETQ. The V and J ends lost 4 bases and 2 bases respectively, with 15 bases between them. As DNA, the CDR3 is TGCGCCAGCAGCCCGACGGCGGGGATTCAAGAGACCCAGTACTTC. This gives the protein CASSPTAGIQETQYF.

This clonotype was recorded a few times. The chain uses TRBV19 and TRBJ1-3; no reliable D call. V was shortened by 5 bases and J by 0 bases, with 11 bases between the two germline ends. Germline V gives CDR1 LNHDA, CDR2 SQIVND (reference sequence). The CDR3 runs to 15 residues. CDR3 nucleotides: TGTGCCAGTAGTCCTAGACGGGGCTCTGGAAACACCATATATTTT. It specifies CASSPRRGSGNTIYF.

The sample holds many counts of this clonotype. This sequence joins TRBV5-1 and TRBJ1-6, with a weak D call TRBD1 (6 bases). The CDR3 runs 15 residues. V lost 0 bases and J lost 7, with 11 bases in between. The germline V gene encodes CDR1 SGHRS and CDR2 YFSETQ. The CDR3: CASSLDRQANSPLHF. The CDR3 nucleotides are TGCGCCAGCAGCTTGGACAGACAGGCCAATTCACCCCTCCACTTT.

To note about this clonotype: A junction boundary mismatches the germline segment, possibly from a read error. This chain uses TRBV6-1 with TRBJ1-2; D not certain. This CDR3 comprises 10 residues. Per germline, CDR1 MNHNS and CDR2 SASEGT. This CDR3 reads CASDKPIRAF. The CDR3 DNA is TGTGCCAGCGATAAGCCGATCCGGGCCTTC.

This clonotype was counted many times. The rearrangement links TRBV7-8 to TRBJ2-1, with TRBD2 matching over 8 bases. V shed 1 base, J shed 8 bases, and the junction held 1 base outside the gene matches. The CDR3 length is 13 residues. The germline gives CDR1 SGHVS, CDR2 FQNEAQ. The CDR3 protein is CASSLGTSYEQFF. CDR3 DNA sequence: TGTGCCAGCAGCTTAGGGACTAGCTATGAGCAGTTCTTC.